This T cell receptor beta chain was sequenced in a study of neoadjuvant anti-PD-1 for oral cavity cancer (dated by TCRdb to the early 2020s). As for the study more broadly: Before undergoing curative-intent surgical resection, most patients got three to four biweekly nivolumab doses at 3 mg/kg. Under RECIST 1.1, a patient counted as a responder if showing complete response, partial response or stable disease, and as a non-responder if showing progression. The parent correlative cohort had 11 to 12 patients and a response rate of 33%. A fourth nivolumab dose was given around day 43 to patients without progression, and definitive surgical resection was performed in those patients on days 50-56. Results and caveats for the whole study, not just this receptor: Only a few patients per response group were included in the TCR analyses, and the authors called for validation in larger cohorts. Greater tumor shrinkage was correlated with larger post-treatment sizes of preexisting intratumoral clones, suggesting that expansion of preexisting clones contributed to response. Higher pretreatment blood Treg/Th17 ratios correlated with higher pretreatment blood TCRbeta clonality and lower post-treatment tumor TCRbeta clonality.

The time point label for this specimen denotes: after neoadjuvant nivolumab, at surgical resection. None of the patients had received prior systemic or radiation treatment, and all were newly diagnosed with stage II-IVA oral cavity squamous cell carcinoma. Everyone in the cohort had locally advanced, HPV-negative oral cavity squamous cell carcinoma. Samples came from a longitudinal correlative study of a single-arm phase II trial of neoadjuvant nivolumab in oral cavity squamous cell carcinoma. Subject-matched pre- and post-treatment PBMCs and tumors from three responders and three non-responders underwent genomic DNA-based TCRbeta sequencing. Genomic DNA was isolated from tumor tissue using the Maxwell RSC DNA from Tissue kit. Trimming removed 3 bases from V and 4 bases from J, leaving 12 bases between the germline ends. The germline V gene (reference sequence) specifies SEHNR as CDR1 and FQNEAQ as CDR2. Reading from cysteine to phenylalanine, the CDR3 counts 15 amino acids. Here the CDR3 DNA is all that survives: 45 bases in frame from base 1.

For survey sequencing, tumor libraries mostly used around 4.6 ug of input genomic DNA, with two replicates for each sample. The immunoSEQ hsTCRbeta kit was used to prepare TCRbeta libraries according to the manufacturer's instructions. Sequencing of the completed libraries took place using an Illumina NovaSeq 6000 S4 flow cell after they had been pooled to around 2.7 nM. On the authors' methods: The immunoSEQ Analyzer was used for raw data preprocessing and quality control. The analysis was restricted to productive rearrangements, with each unique CDR3 amino acid sequence defining a clonotype. Repertoire clonality was estimated as the Gini-Simpson index, computed with the R package tcR. Student's t test was used to compare Gini indices, while Pearson correlation assessed associations with tumor size change. In its TCRdb copy, this immuneACCESS table keeps in-frame sequences only and misses some clones. Where compared with another copy, unresolved V genes explain less than half of these, and the others have no known cause. V, J and clone size are those of that table, while D and trimming were read from the DNA. Within this sample are tens of thousands of clones, with about 26% of them counted one time only. The ten biggest clones cover 15% to 20% of the sample.

Remarks on this clone: Its target antigen remains unknown. The input lacks base qualities; no much larger clone sits a single base away.

The receptor was derived from a person between 35 and 79 years old with oral cavity squamous cell carcinoma. The sequencing used tumor tissue, collected after nivolumab (anti-PD-1) treatment. The chain couples TRBV7-9 to TRBJ2-2; D gene: possibly TRBD2, on 5 matching bases. The CDR3 region reads CASSFHAGRTGELFF. The nucleotides are TGTGCCAGCAGCTTTCATGCGGGCCGCACCGGGGAGCTGTTTTTT.